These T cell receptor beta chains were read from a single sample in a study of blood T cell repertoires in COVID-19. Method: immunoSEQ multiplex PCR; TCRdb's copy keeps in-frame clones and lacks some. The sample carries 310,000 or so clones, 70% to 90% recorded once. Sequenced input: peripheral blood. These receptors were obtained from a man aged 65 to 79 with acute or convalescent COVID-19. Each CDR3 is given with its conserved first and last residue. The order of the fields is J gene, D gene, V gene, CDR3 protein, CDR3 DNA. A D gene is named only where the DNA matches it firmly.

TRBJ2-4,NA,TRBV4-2,CASSQDADKQNIQYF,TGTGCCAGCAGCCAAGATGCGGACAAGCAAAACATTCAGTACTTC
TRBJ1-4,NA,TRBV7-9,CASSFDRWEKLFF,TGTGCCAGCAGCTTCGACAGATGGGAAAAACTGTTTTTT
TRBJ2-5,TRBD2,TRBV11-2,CASSLDPRGRETQYF,TGTGCCAGCAGCTTAGATCCGCGCGGGAGGGAGACCCAGTACTTC
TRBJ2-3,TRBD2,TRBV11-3,CASSPGLAVDTQYF,TGTGCCAGCAGCCCCGGACTAGCAGTAGATACGCAGTATTTT
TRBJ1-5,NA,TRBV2,CASRTEGPQHF,TGTGCCAGCAGAACGGAGGGTCCCCAGCATTTT
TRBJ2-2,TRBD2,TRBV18,CASSPQPATSGINTGELFF,TGTGCCAGCTCACCGCAACCTGCTACTAGCGGGATAAACACCGGGGAGCTGTTTTTT
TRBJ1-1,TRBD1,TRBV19,CASSSTGGTEAFF,TGTGCCAGTAGTTCTACAGGGGGGACTGAAGCTTTCTTT
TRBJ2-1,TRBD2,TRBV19,CASSRRLAGASEQFF,TGTGCCAGTAGTAGAAGACTAGCGGGAGCCAGTGAGCAGTTCTTC
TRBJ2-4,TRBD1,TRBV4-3,CASSSDGTGQNIQYF,TGCGCCAGCAGCTCCGACGGGACAGGTCAAAACATTCAGTACTTC
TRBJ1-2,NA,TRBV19,CASSIARDTTYGYTF,TGTGCCAGTAGTATAGCCCGGGACACCACCTATGGCTACACCTTC
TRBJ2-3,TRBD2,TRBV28,CASTNLPGTSGNTDTQYF,TGTGCCAGCACCAACCTACCCGGGACTAGCGGGAACACAGATACGCAGTATTTT
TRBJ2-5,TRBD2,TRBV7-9,CASSSPFAGDQETQYF,TGTGCCAGCAGCTCACCCTTCGCGGGAGATCAAGAGACCCAGTACTTC
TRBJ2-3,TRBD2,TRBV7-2,CASSLTSGGGTDTQYF,TGTGCCAGCAGCTTGACTAGCGGGGGTGGCACAGATACGCAGTATTTT
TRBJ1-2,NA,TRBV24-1,CATSEGGYGKDYGYTF,TGTGCCACCAGTGAGGGAGGGTACGGGAAGGACTATGGCTACACCTTC
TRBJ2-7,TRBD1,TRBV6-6,CASSQSGQGTYEQYF,TGTGCCAGCAGCCAATCGGGACAGGGAACCTACGAGCAGTACTTC
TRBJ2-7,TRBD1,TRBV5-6,CASSSTGTGLRYEQYF,TGTGCCAGCAGCTCCACCGGGACAGGGCTTAGGTACGAGCAGTACTTC
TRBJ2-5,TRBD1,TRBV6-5,CASSRDRGLGETQYF,TGTGCCAGCTCACGGGACAGGGGGCTGGGAGAGACCCAGTACTTC
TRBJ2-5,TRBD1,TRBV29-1,CSVEGSTGTETQYF,TGCAGCGTTGAGGGATCGACAGGGACGGAGACCCAGTACTTC
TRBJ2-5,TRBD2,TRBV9,CASSAGGWETQYF,TGTGCCAGCAGCGCCGGGGGGTGGGAGACCCAGTACTTC
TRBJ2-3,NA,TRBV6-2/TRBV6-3,CASSRQADTQYF,TGTGCCAGCAGTCGACAGGCAGATACGCAGTATTTT